This T cell receptor beta chain came from a study of Graves' ophthalmopathy and Graves' hyperthyroidism. This clonotype was counted ten times or more. Antigen unknown. Study results and limitations: In blood appeared most of the expanded thyroid clonotypes whose frequency exceeded 0.001.

Researchers took RNA transcripts and amplified TCR beta CDR3 regions from them. The library came from an HTBI-primed first-round RT-PCR and a second-round multiplex PCR. Each CDR3 protein is one row after TCRdb ran MiXCR on the multiplex PCR reads. The sample records approximately 410,000 distinct CDR3 sequences, 15% being singletons. The TCR comes from a woman aged 18 to 35 with stable Graves' hyperthyroidism. The specimen sequenced was peripheral blood.

CDR3 sequence reads: CSARYPSGETQYF. For the CDR3, the DNA is TGCAGTGCTAGATACCCCAGTGGAGAGACCCAGTACTTC. The chain combines TRBV20-1 with TRBJ2-5; the D is unclear. This CDR3 comprises 13 residues. Germline CDR1 reads DFQATT; CDR2 reads SNEGSKA (reference sequence). Deletions cut 2 bases from V and 4 bases from J, with 11 bases between.